The clone carrying this T cell receptor beta chain has just one count. The sample comes from a study of blood T cell repertoires in COVID-19. Followed over time, Seattle patients had been enrolled while infection was active. Per the original methods: Reference gene primer amplification yielded estimated nucleated cell counts. Profiled with immunoSEQ multiplex PCR; TCRdb holds only in-frame clones, not every one. The V and J calls and clone size are taken from that table; D and trimming were inferred from the DNA. The table records 150,000 to 200,000 clones, around nine tenths of them present only once. The ends were cut back, 4 bases at V and 9 bases at J, with 13 bases in the middle. The CDR3 spans 13 residues.

V is TRBV12-3 or TRBV12-4 and J is TRBJ2-1; a weak D match, TRBD2 (5 bases). The specimen sequenced was peripheral blood. This receptor was identified in a woman aged 70 to 79 with COVID-19, enrolled during active disease. CDR3 amino acids: CASSSSSWIEQFF. CDR3 nucleotide sequence: TGTGCCAGCAGTTCTAGCAGTTGGATTGAGCAGTTCTTC.